The TCR beta chain described here comes from a study of control samples from healthy donors and cancer patients. Repertoires were generated with immunoSEQ multiplex PCR, while TCRdb's copy carries only in-frame clones and drops some. This table has some 120,000 clones, about 89% appearing once. The sequencing sample was made of blood. The source is a man aged 55 to 70 in good health.

The CDR3 DNA sequence: TGTGCCAGCAGTTTGATAAACAGGGGTGATAATTCACCCCTCCACTTT. Encoded protein: CASSLINRGDNSPLHF. This chain connects TRBV28 to TRBJ1-6; 7 bases align to TRBD1. CDR1 and CDR2 (germline): MDHEN, SYDVKM. The J segment lost 5 bases and the V segment lost 3 bases, leaving 7 bases of the junction unmatched. CDR3 length: 16 amino acids.